The 8 T cell receptor beta chains reported below all come from one sample, sequenced in a study of blood T cells in healthy people across ages (dated by TCRdb to 2015 to 2017). The library was generated by 5' RACE. The sample was run on an Illumina HiSeq 2500. A second PCR of about 7 to 12 cycles was run with a J-beta primer mix and a sample-barcoded 5' primer. TCRdb trimmed public reads at Q25 via fastp, called clones via MiXCR and kept in-frame beta chains. Rows with one shared CDR3 protein collapse into an entry with the most common genes and DNA. For this sample there are over 750,000 distinct CDR3 sequences; roughly 25% appear just once. The ten largest clones capture more than 8% of the sample. These data also formed part of another study, on T cells of mothers and their children.

Sequencing was performed on blood. These receptors were obtained from a boy aged 5-17 years in good health.

This sequence joins TRBV7-8 and TRBJ1-1; no firm D call. This CDR3 region has 16 residues. Germline assignment: CDR1 SGHVS and CDR2 FQNEAQ. Trimming shortened V by 1 base and J by 0 bases, and 12 bases separated the two germline ends. CDR3 DNA: TGTGCCAGCAGCTTAGGGGTGAACTACGTGAACACTGAAGCTTTCTTT. The encoded protein is CASSLGVNYVNTEAFF.

This clonotype was seen a few times. The chain links TRBV20-1 to TRBJ2-3, with 11 bases aligning to TRBD2. The CDR3 is 16 residues long. The germline V gene encodes CDR1 DFQATT and CDR2 SNEGSKA (reference sequence). V was pared by 6 bases and J by 0 bases, with 8 bases of the junction left unmatched. The CDR3 coding sequence is TGCAGTGCCAGCACCGGGACTAGCGGCAGCACAGATACGCAGTATTTT. This gives the protein CSASTGTSGSTDTQYF.

This clonotype was observed a few times. The chain couples TRBV7-3 to TRBJ1-5, with no clear D. Per germline, CDR1 SGHTA and CDR2 FQGTGA. The V and J ends lost 8 bases and 4 bases respectively, with 12 bases between them. This CDR3 region has 13 residues. The CDR3 region is CASSIDRNQPQHF. CDR3 sequence (DNA): TGTGCCAGCTCCATAGATCGGAATCAGCCCCAGCATTTT.

The table lists this clonotype with a few counts. The genes are TRBV7-9 and TRBJ2-2, with D possibly matching TRBD2 (5 bases). Trimming cost V 1 base and J 3 bases, with 9 bases left between them. Germline V CDR1 and CDR2: SEHNR, FQNEAQ (reference sequence). The CDR3 runs to 15 residues. CDR3 in amino acids: CASSLDSVDTGELFF. CDR3 coding DNA: TGTGCCAGCAGCTTAGATAGCGTCGACACCGGGGAGCTGTTTTTT. Filled out from reference TRBV7-9 and TRBJ2-2, the complete variable domain reads DTGVSQNPRHKITKRGQNVTFRCDPISEHNRLYWYRQTLGQGPEFLTYFQNEAQLEKSRLLSDRFSAERPKGSFSTLEIQRTEQGDSAMYLCASSLDSVDTGELFFGEGSRLTVL.

This clonotype was observed a few times. The chain has TRBV9 and TRBJ2-1, with D hard to call. The CDR3 runs 14 residues. Germline CDR1 reads SGDLS; CDR2 reads YYNGEE. V gave up 4 bases and J gave up 6 bases, with 14 bases separating them. For the CDR3, the DNA is TGTGCCAGCAGCCCAGAGGCCTTATCCAATGAGCAGTTCTTC. Encoded protein: CASSPEALSNEQFF.

The gene calls are TRBV7-3 and TRBJ2-5; D possibly corresponds to TRBD1 (6 bases). This CDR3 contains 11 residues. CDR1 and CDR2 from the germline V gene are SGHTA and FQGTGA. In nucleotides, the CDR3 is TGTGCAAGGCTGGGGGCGAGGGAGCAGTACTTC. Translation gives CARLGAREQYF.

V usage is TRBV29-1 and J usage is TRBJ2-5; TRBD2 agrees at 11 bases. The CDR3 runs 18 residues. V gave up 0 bases and J gave up 8 bases; unmatched junction bases: 17. The germline V gene encodes CDR1 SQVTM and CDR2 ANQGSEA. The CDR3 region is CSVEEGGRVAGGLFTQYF. The CDR3 nucleotides read TGCAGCGTTGAAGAAGGGGGAAGGGTAGCGGGGGGGCTCTTTACCCAGTACTTC. The variable domain in full, completed from reference TRBV29-1 and TRBJ2-5, reads SAVISQKPSRDICQRGTSLTIQCQVDSQVTMMFWYRQQPGQSLTLIATANQGSEATYESGFVIDKFPISRPNLTFSTLTVSNMSPEDSSIYLCSVEEGGRVAGGLFTQYFGPGTRLLVL.

The chain combines TRBV7-3 with TRBJ2-1, with 10 bases matching TRBD2. This CDR3 has 16 amino acids. The V and J ends lost 5 bases and 9 bases, in that order; junction bases with no gene match: 13. The V gene's germline CDR1 is SGHTA and CDR2 FQGTGA. CDR3 bases: TGTGCCAGCAGCCCCTCGATAGCGGGGGGATCCGTTGAGCAGTTCTTC. Amino acid sequence: CASSPSIAGGSVEQFF. Using reference TRBV7-3 and TRBJ2-1 for the parts outside the CDR3, the full variable domain is GAGVSQTPSNKVTEKGKYVELRCDPISGHTALYWYRQSLGQGPEFLIYFQGTGAADDSGLPNDRFFAVRPEGSVSTLKIQRTERGDSAVYLCASSPSIAGGSVEQFFGPGTRLTVL.